Listed here are 15 T cell receptor beta chains from one sample, sequenced in a study of T cell responses to AZD1222 COVID-19 vaccine (dated by TCRdb to the early 2020s). In the paper's terms, the time point label means: about 28 days (+/-7) after the second vaccine dose. The library relied on the immunoSEQ multiplex PCR assay. TCRdb holds this immuneACCESS table with in-frame rearrangements only. Some clones are missing; in checked studies, unresolved V genes explain under half, and the rest has no known cause. The sample table contains approximately 140,000 clones; only one count was recorded for under 95% of them. Of the sample, approximately 3.4% is held by the ten largest clones. Sequencing used peripheral blood, obtained 28 days after the second AZD1222 dose. Receptor source: an adult who received the AZD1222 COVID-19 vaccine.

The V gene is TRBV24-1, the J gene TRBJ2-1; D is perhaps TRBD2 (5 bases). V was pared by 6 bases and J by 9 bases, with 20 bases between. This CDR3 spans 15 amino acids. CDR1 is KGHDR and CDR2 is SFDVKD in the germline V gene. The CDR3 loop reads CATSPPSRGNVEQFF. CDR3 nucleotide sequence: TGTGCCACCAGTCCCCCCTCCCGGGGTAATGTTGAGCAGTTCTTC.

The rearrangement joins TRBV11-3 to TRBJ2-5; possible D gene TRBD1, 6 bases. Per the germline V gene, CDR1 is SGHNT and CDR2 is YENEEA. Trimming shortened V by 2 bases and J by 9 bases, and 13 bases separated the two germline ends. The length of the CDR3 is 13 residues. CDR3 sequence reads: CASSLIAQGPQYF. CDR3 bases: TGTGCCAGCAGCTTAATTGCGCAGGGGCCCCAGTACTTC.

V and J are TRBV29-1 and TRBJ1-1, with D possibly matching TRBD1 (6 bases). CDR3 length: 16 residues. In germline, CDR1 is SQVTM, CDR2 ANQGSEA. V was shortened by 3 bases and J by 0 bases, with 17 bases between the two germline ends. The DNA for the CDR3 is TGCAGCGTTGACTCCGGGACACAAAAATTGAACACTGAAGCTTTCTTT. Translating it yields CSVDSGTQKLNTEAFF.

The chain employs TRBV5-1 and TRBJ2-1; 7 positions match TRBD2. CDR1 is SGHRS, CDR2 YFSETQ, per germline. The trim removed 1 base at V and 10 bases at J, leaving 8 bases unmatched. The length of the CDR3 is 14 residues. The CDR3, as DNA: TGCGCCAGCAGCTTGTCGCTAGCGGAAGGAGAGCAGTTCTTC. Encoded protein: CASSLSLAEGEQFF.

The chain recombines TRBV6-5 with TRBJ1-5, with D tentatively TRBD1 (5 bases). The CDR3 extends over 15 amino acids. V lost 2 bases and J lost 1, with 9 bases in between. Germline lookup yields CDR1 MNHEY and CDR2 SVGAGI. CDR3 loop: CASSYPGTSNQPQHF. CDR3 bases: TGTGCCAGCAGTTACCCGGGGACCAGCAATCAGCCCCAGCATTTT.

The gene calls are TRBV29-1 and TRBJ1-2; D unclear. The germline gives CDR1 SQVTM, CDR2 ANQGSEA. The CDR3 has 12 residues. The V and J ends lost 4 bases and 5 bases respectively, with 11 bases between them. The CDR3 protein is CSVGSTLYGYTF. The CDR3 DNA reads TGCAGCGTTGGAAGCACTCTATATGGCTACACCTTC.

V is TRBV27 and J is TRBJ1-6, with 7 bases aligning to TRBD1. The CDR3 covers 14 residues. V shed 6 bases and J 9 bases; nucleotides not matched to a gene: 8. Germline CDR1 is MNHEY and CDR2 is SMNVEV (reference sequence). CDR3 nucleotides: TGTGCCAGCAGGACACAGGGGAGTTTTTCACCCCTCCACTTT. It is translated as CASRTQGSFSPLHF.

Only a few counts were recorded for this clone. V gene TRBV15 combines with J gene TRBJ1-4; TRBD1 aligns across 7 bases. Germline-derived CDR1 and CDR2 are LNHNV and YYDKDF (reference sequence). The CDR3 covers 14 residues. V lost 3 bases, J lost 4 bases, and 2 bases stayed unmatched. CDR3 DNA: TGTGCCACCAGCAGCGACAGGGATAATGAAAAACTGTTTTTT. This encodes CATSSDRDNEKLFF.

J is TRBJ2-1 and V is TRBV7-3; 9 bases are shared with TRBD2. CDR1 and CDR2 from the germline V gene are SGHTA and FQGTGA. Trimming removed 0 bases from V and 8 bases from J; junction bases left unmatched: 5. The CDR3 extends over 15 amino acids. The chain's CDR3 is CASSLTRGRADEQFF. As DNA, the CDR3 is TGTGCCAGCAGCTTAACGCGCGGGAGGGCCGATGAGCAGTTCTTC.

The chain joins TRBV6-6 to TRBJ2-7; 13 bases are shared with TRBD2. Germline V gene sequence: CDR1 MNHNY, CDR2 SVGAGI (reference sequence). The J segment lost 7 bases and the V segment lost 6 bases, leaving 6 bases of the junction unmatched. The CDR3 runs to 14 residues. CDR3 in amino acids: CASSLGLAGDEQYF. DNA of the CDR3: TGTGCCAGCAGCCTCGGACTAGCGGGAGATGAGCAGTACTTC.

The chain has TRBV25-1 and TRBJ2-5; D call uncertain. Trimming took 1 base from V and 5 from J, leaving 17 bases between them. The V gene's germline CDR1 is MGHDK and CDR2 SYGVNS. There are 16 residues in the CDR3. CDR3 nucleotide sequence: TGTGCCAGCAGTGAATCGGGCCCGTCTTTGGGGGAGACCCAGTACTTC. Translated: CASSESGPSLGETQYF.

This clone was detected only once. The chain recombines TRBV19 with TRBJ2-1; D possibly corresponds to TRBD2 (5 bases). Germline CDR1 is LNHDA and CDR2 is SQIVND (reference sequence). The ends were cut back, 3 bases at V and 3 bases at J, with 15 bases in the middle. The CDR3 length is 16 residues. The CDR3, as DNA: TGTGCCAGTAGTATGTTGCGGCTAGCTGTCTACAATGAGCAGTTCTTC. Protein product: CASSMLRLAVYNEQFF.

The chain uses TRBV29-1 and TRBJ1-2; 8 positions match TRBD1. Germline lookup yields CDR1 SQVTM and CDR2 ANQGSEA. CDR3 length: 13 amino acids. V lost 7 bases and J lost 4; bases outside the gene matches: 8. The CDR3: CSASTGAIYGYTF. The DNA of the CDR3 is TGCAGCGCCTCGACAGGGGCGATCTATGGCTACACCTTC.

The chain recombines TRBV5-8 with TRBJ1-2, with D possibly TRBD1 on 5 matching bases. The germline gives CDR1 SGHTS, CDR2 YDEGEE. The CDR3 consists of 13 residues. The V end lost 4 bases, the J end lost 8 bases, and 15 bases lay between the germline ends. Written as DNA, the CDR3 is TGTGCCAGCAGCACCCGACAGTTCCAAGGCTACACCTTC. It specifies CASSTRQFQGYTF.

This clone came up once. The chain links TRBV7-9 to TRBJ1-5; no firm D call. V lost 2 bases, J lost 0 bases, and 5 bases lay in between. Germline-derived CDR1 and CDR2 are SEHNR and FQNEAQ (reference sequence). The CDR3 runs to 14 residues. The CDR3 sequence is CASSLYDSNQPQHF. DNA for the CDR3: TGTGCCAGCAGCTTATACGATAGCAATCAGCCCCAGCATTTT.